These 19 T cell receptor beta chains came from one sample sequenced in a study of blood T cell repertoires in COVID-19. Method: immunoSEQ multiplex PCR; TCRdb's copy keeps in-frame clones and lacks some. The data contain under 300,000 clones, less than 85% of them seen just once; the ten biggest clones take up 4.5% to 6%. The sequenced sample consisted of peripheral blood. These receptors originate from a woman at least 80 years old with active or convalescent COVID-19.

This clone was seen a few times. The rearrangement joins TRBV4-1 to TRBJ1-6; D may be TRBD1 (5 bases). Germline V CDR1 and CDR2: MGHRA, YSYEKL. The CDR3 is 13 amino acids. Between the trimmed V and J ends, which lost 0 bases and 14 bases, there was a span of 11 bases. The CDR3 region has the DNA TGCGCCAGCAGCCAAGATACCTGGGGCTCCCTCCACTTT. Residues: CASSQDTWGSLHF.

The chain employs TRBV6-5 and TRBJ2-3; tentatively, D is TRBD1 (5 bases). Germline V lookup: CDR1 MNHEY, CDR2 SVGAGI. The CDR3 spans 14 residues. V shed 1 base and J shed 4 bases, with 9 bases lying between them. The CDR3 DNA reads as TGTGCCAGCAGTTACTACAGGTATCCAGATACGCAGTATTTT. It translates to CASSYYRYPDTQYF.

The chain couples TRBV5-4 to TRBJ2-5; 9 nucleotides match TRBD2. CDR3 length equals 15 residues. Germline values: CDR1 SGHNT, CDR2 YYREEE (reference sequence). After removal of 4 bases from V and 5 bases from J, the junction contained 9 bases not matched to a gene. CDR3 bases: TGTGCCAGCAGCAGACGAGGCGGGGGGGCGGAGACCCAGTACTTC. Translating it yields CASSRRGGGAETQYF.

CDR3 bases: TGTGCCAGCAGTCTCAGGGCCCAGCAGCCCCAGCATTTT. It is translated as CASSLRAQQPQHF. This chain connects TRBV12-3 or TRBV12-4 to TRBJ1-5, with D maybe TRBD1 (5 bases). V was clipped by 5 bases and J by 7 bases, with 12 bases between them. The CDR3 has 13 residues.

The chain employs TRBV5-6 and TRBJ2-5; 8 nucleotides align to TRBD2. V lost 3 bases and J lost 0; bases outside the gene matches: 7. Germline lookup yields CDR1 SGHDT and CDR2 YYEEEE. The CDR3 length is 16 residues. The CDR3 loop is CASSSGPGGDQETQYF. In DNA, the CDR3 is TGTGCCAGCAGCTCCGGTCCGGGAGGGGACCAAGAGACCCAGTACTTC. The variable domain in full, completed from reference TRBV5-6 and TRBJ2-5, reads DAGVTQSPTHLIKTRGQQVTLRCSPKSGHDTVSWYQQALGQGPQFIFQYYEEEERQRGNFPDRFSGHQFPNYSSELNVNALLLGDSALYLCASSSGPGGDQETQYFGPGTRLLVL.

This clone was recorded a few times. The gene calls are TRBV9 and TRBJ1-2, with 7 bases aligning to TRBD1. J was trimmed by 4 bases and V by 4 bases; bases with no gene match: 10. CDR1 SGDLS and CDR2 YYNGEE come from the germline V gene. The CDR3 spans 15 residues. The CDR3: CASSFAGGQTYGYTF. CDR3 DNA: TGTGCCAGCAGCTTCGCGGGGGGACAGACCTATGGCTACACCTTC.

This chain connects TRBV27 to TRBJ1-2; perhaps TRBD1 as D (6 bases). The germline CDR1 and CDR2 sequences are MNHEY and SMNVEV (reference sequence). V was clipped by 4 bases and J by 3 bases, with 9 bases between them. This CDR3 has 13 residues. CDR3 coding DNA: TGTGCCAGCAGTTATGCAGGGGACTATGGCTACACCTTC. Protein: CASSYAGDYGYTF.

V is TRBV27 and J is TRBJ2-5; 9 nucleotides align to TRBD2. The CDR3 is 14 amino acids. CDR1 and CDR2 from the germline V gene are MNHEY and SMNVEV (reference sequence). Trimming cost V 3 bases and J 5 bases; bases outside gene matches: 4. This chain's CDR3 is CASSFLAGQETQYF. The CDR3 region has the DNA TGTGCCAGCAGTTTTCTAGCGGGGCAGGAGACCCAGTACTTC.

Comments on this clone: Compared with germline, one end of the junction differs, possibly owing to a read error. The chain has TRBV5-4 and TRBJ1-1; 9 nucleotides match TRBD1. The CDR3 is made up of 14 amino acids. Germline V gene data show CDR1 as SGHNT and CDR2 as YYREEE (reference sequence). CDR3 nucleotide sequence: TGTGCCAGCAGATTGGACAGGGGATCGACTGAAGCTTTCTTT. This codes for CASRLDRGSTEAFF.

The chain employs TRBV28 and TRBJ2-5, with 10 bases that match TRBD1. Trimming took 1 base from V and 3 from J; bases not matched to a gene: 2. Germline CDR1 and CDR2: MDHEN and SYDVKM. This CDR3 contains 15 residues. The CDR3 is CASSLSGTGEETQYF. The CDR3 nucleotides read TGTGCCAGCAGTTTATCCGGGACAGGGGAAGAGACCCAGTACTTC.

The rearrangement joins TRBV7-2 to TRBJ1-2, with D perhaps TRBD1 (6 bases). V was pared by 6 bases and J by 5 bases, with 16 bases between. CDR1 and CDR2 (germline): SGHTA, FQGNSA. The CDR3 has 14 amino acids. DNA for the CDR3: TGTGCCAGCAGTCCCCCGGGACAAAGTTATGGCTACACCTTC. This sequence encodes CASSPPGQSYGYTF. Using reference TRBV7-2 and TRBJ1-2 for the parts outside the CDR3, the full variable domain is GAGVSQSPSNKVTEKGKDVELRCDPISGHTALYWYRQSLGQGLEFLIYFQGNSAPDKSGLPSDRFSAERTGGSVSTLTIQRTQQEDSAVYLCASSPPGQSYGYTFGSGTRLTVV.

The V and J genes are TRBV7-9 and TRBJ2-2, with 13 bases matching TRBD2. This CDR3 has 16 amino acids. Germline CDR1 and CDR2: SEHNR and FQNEAQ (reference sequence). The V and J ends lost 5 bases and 7 bases, in that order; junction bases with no gene match: 7. The chain's CDR3 is CASSRGLAGDFGELFF. The CDR3 coding sequence is TGTGCCAGCAGCCGCGGACTAGCGGGAGATTTCGGGGAGCTGTTTTTT.

This clone was seen a single time. The genes are TRBV6-6 and TRBJ2-1; TRBD2 aligns across 12 bases. The CDR3 has 16 amino acids. Germline loops: CDR1 MNHNY, CDR2 SVGAGI (reference sequence). V was clipped by 4 bases and J by 2 bases; unmatched bases: 3. The CDR3 here is CASSSRTSGTYNEQFF. The CDR3 DNA reads as TGTGCCAGCAGTTCCCGGACTAGCGGGACCTACAATGAGCAGTTCTTC.

The chain carries TRBV6-5 and TRBJ1-1, with 9 positions matching TRBD1. Germline assignment: CDR1 MNHEY and CDR2 SVGAGI. The CDR3 contains 14 residues. Losses at the gene ends were 5 bases for V and 4 bases for J; bases not matched to a gene: 5. The CDR3, as DNA: TGTGCCAGCAGTACCACAGGGGGCGGCACTGAAGCTTTCTTT. Amino acids: CASSTTGGGTEAFF.

The V gene is TRBV7-2, the J gene TRBJ2-7; D is uncertain. The germline V gene encodes CDR1 SGHTA and CDR2 FQGNSA. The V gene lost 5 bases and the J gene lost 1 base, with 12 bases spanning the gap. CDR3 size: 14 residues. The CDR3 DNA is TGTGCCAGCAGCCCAAAACGGTTTTCCTACGAGCAGTACTTC. It specifies CASSPKRFSYEQYF.

V and J are TRBV28 and TRBJ1-3; D might be TRBD1 (5 bases). With 5 bases removed from V and 4 bases from J, the gap between germline ends came to 18 bases. Germline V gives CDR1 MDHEN, CDR2 SYDVKM. This CDR3 is 16 amino acids long. The CDR3 DNA follows: TGTGCCAGCAGTCCCATCCCAGGGATTAGAGGAAACACCATATATTTT. This encodes CASSPIPGIRGNTIYF.

The gene calls are TRBV6-2 or TRBV6-3 and TRBJ1-6; 8 bases are a match to TRBD1. Germline assignment: CDR1 MNHEY and CDR2 SVGEGT. The trim removed 4 bases at V and 7 bases at J, leaving 9 bases unmatched. The CDR3 runs 16 residues. The CDR3 loop is CASSSMTGVGNSPLHF. In DNA, the CDR3 is TGTGCCAGCAGTTCCATGACAGGGGTAGGGAATTCACCCCTCCACTTT.

The genes are TRBV18 and TRBJ1-5; 7 bases fit TRBD1. This CDR3 region has 16 residues. V lost 1 base, J lost 4 bases, and 7 bases stayed unmatched. In germline, CDR1 is KGHSH, CDR2 LQKENI. CDR3 sequence (DNA): TGTGCCAGCTCACCACTCCCCCAGGGGGGTAATCAGCCCCAGCATTTT. This sequence encodes CASSPLPQGGNQPQHF.

The chain carries TRBV6-4 and TRBJ1-2, with a weak D call TRBD1 (6 bases). V lost 6 bases and J lost 2, with 13 bases in between. CDR1 MRHNA and CDR2 SNTAGT come from the germline V gene. This CDR3 has 14 residues. As DNA, the CDR3 is TGTGCCAGCAGAAACACTCAGGGGAACTATGGCTACACCTTC. Translation: CASRNTQGNYGYTF.